Presented here are 26 T cell receptor beta chains from one specimen sequenced in a study of blood T cell repertoires in COVID-19 (dated by TCRdb to the early 2020s). Library generation was performed with the immunoSEQ multiplex PCR assay. As stored in TCRdb, this immuneACCESS dataset retains in-frame rearrangements with V and J assigned. A fraction of the clones does not appear; measured against another copy, unresolved V genes explain less than half of the discrepancy, and the remainder lacks a known reason. The sample table lists approximately 100,000 clones, about 90% of them with a count of one. The top ten clonotypes cover 4% to 4.5% of the sample. The material sequenced was peripheral blood. These receptors were taken from a human donor with COVID-19, enrolled during active disease. The donor label of this sample is uncertain.

This clone was seen a single time. This rearrangement joins TRBV4-1 to TRBJ1-4; D is perhaps TRBD1 (5 bases). The CDR3 consists of 16 residues. Germline V gene lookup returns CDR1 MGHRA and CDR2 YSYEKL. Trimming cost V 1 base and J 5 bases, with 14 bases left between them. The CDR3 sequence is CASSQGVRAVNEKLFF. In DNA, the CDR3 is TGCGCCAGCAGCCAAGGGGTCAGGGCCGTAAATGAAAAACTGTTTTTT.

This clone has more than one count but fewer than ten. The chain employs TRBV21-1 and TRBJ2-2; TRBD1 is the table's D call and was not checked against the DNA. TRBV21-1 counts as a pseudogene. The CDR3 totals 12 residues. The CDR3 DNA reads TGTGCCAGCAGAGGGGGTTCCGGGGAGCTGTTTTTT. This sequence encodes CASRGGSGELFF.

The chain couples TRBV29-1 to TRBJ2-2, with TRBD2 as a possible D gene (7 bases). Germline values: CDR1 SQVTM, CDR2 ANQGSEA. The germline V and J ends were trimmed by 4 bases and 6 bases, with 15 bases remaining between them. The CDR3 spans 14 residues. CDR3 residues: CSVATGGRSGELFF. As DNA, the CDR3 is TGCAGCGTTGCTACGGGGGGCCGCTCCGGGGAGCTGTTTTTT.

This rearrangement joins TRBV30 to TRBJ1-2; D call uncertain. V dropped 5 bases and J dropped 2 bases, with 9 bases sitting between them. CDR1 GTSNPN and CDR2 SVGIG come from the germline V gene (reference sequence). The CDR3 runs to 12 residues. This CDR3 is CAWSNSNYGYTF. The CDR3 bases are TGTGCCTGGTCCAACAGCAACTATGGCTACACCTTC.

The rearrangement joins TRBV11-3 to TRBJ2-7, with D possibly matching TRBD1 (6 bases). The CDR3 contains 14 residues. Germline loops: CDR1 SGHNT, CDR2 YENEEA. Between the trimmed V and J ends, which lost 4 bases and 9 bases, there was a span of 19 bases. CDR3 sequence: CASSSGDLVSRQYF. CDR3 DNA sequence: TGTGCCAGCAGCTCAGGGGACCTAGTGTCTCGGCAGTACTTC.

The chain combines TRBV2 with TRBJ1-1; possible D gene TRBD1, 6 bases. Germline V gene sequence: CDR1 SNHLY, CDR2 FYNNEI. This CDR3 comprises 14 residues. V lost 6 bases and J lost 0, with 11 bases in between. The CDR3 protein is CASRPDRMNTEAFF. CDR3 in DNA: TGTGCCAGCAGACCCGACAGGATGAACACTGAAGCTTTCTTT.

This clone showed up just once. The chain links TRBV14 to TRBJ2-5; 11 nucleotides match TRBD2. Germline-derived CDR1 and CDR2 are SGHDN and FVKESK. The CDR3 is 18 amino acids. The V and J ends lost 0 bases and 7 bases, in that order; junction bases with no gene match: 13. DNA of the CDR3: TGTGCCAGCAGCCAAGACGTAGCGGGAGGGCCACCGGGAGGGACCCAGTACTTC. It encodes CASSQDVAGGPPGGTQYF.

The J gene is TRBJ1-3, the V gene TRBV19; no definite D call. CDR1 and CDR2 from the germline V gene are LNHDA and SQIVND (reference sequence). With 7 bases removed from V and 2 bases from J, the gap between germline ends came to 15 bases. This CDR3 is built from 15 residues. The chain's CDR3 is CASIVRGEAGNTIYF. In DNA, the CDR3 is TGTGCCAGTATAGTCCGGGGAGAGGCTGGAAACACCATATATTTT.

The gene calls are TRBV6-1 and TRBJ1-2, with a possible D match to TRBD1 (5 bases). The V and J ends lost 6 bases and 7 bases respectively, with 18 bases between them. Looked up from germline, CDR1 is MNHNS and CDR2 is SASEGT. This CDR3 has 14 residues. CDR3 in amino acids: CASSQTRGLSGYTF. The CDR3 region has the DNA TGTGCCAGCAGCCAGACAAGGGGACTATCTGGCTACACCTTC.

This chain uses TRBV30 with TRBJ1-2; a possible D gene is TRBD1 (5 bases). V was cut by 0 bases and J by 8 bases, with 13 bases left in between. The CDR3 runs 13 residues. CDR1 and CDR2 (germline): GTSNPN, SVGIG (reference sequence). The CDR3 here is CAWSVSGTRGYTF. The CDR3, as DNA: TGTGCCTGGAGTGTATCCGGGACTAGGGGCTACACCTTC.

This clone was picked up a small number of times. The rearrangement uses TRBV5-1 and TRBJ2-2; TRBD1 agrees at 11 bases. Germline loops: CDR1 SGHRS, CDR2 YFSETQ. V shed 3 bases, J shed 6 bases, and the junction held 4 bases outside the gene matches. This CDR3 has 15 amino acids. The CDR3 DNA follows: TGCGCCAGCAGCTCCGGACAGGGGGCGGCCGGGGAGCTGTTTTTT. Residues: CASSSGQGAAGELFF.

The chain carries TRBV29-1 and TRBJ2-1; 7 nucleotides agree with TRBD1. This CDR3 is 14 amino acids long. Germline V CDR1 and CDR2: SQVTM, ANQGSEA. The trim removed 4 bases at V and 4 bases at J, leaving 7 bases unmatched. The DNA of the CDR3 is TGCAGCGTTGTCACAGGGGTGCCATACAATGAGCAGTTCTTC. As protein: CSVVTGVPYNEQFF.

This sequence joins TRBV2 and TRBJ1-2; 7 bases agree with TRBD1. CDR3 size: 13 residues. CDR1 is SNHLY and CDR2 is FYNNEI in the germline V gene. The ends lost 6 bases at V and 3 bases at J; junction bases unmatched: 4. CDR3 loop: CASRTGNYYGYTF. The CDR3 DNA sequence: TGTGCCAGCAGGACAGGGAATTACTATGGCTACACCTTC.

Points on this clone: Other DNA sequences in the sample encode the same CDR3. The gene calls are TRBV18 and TRBJ2-7; the D is unclear. V shed 0 bases and J shed 2 bases, with 5 bases lying between them. This CDR3 is 13 amino acids long. Per germline, CDR1 KGHSH and CDR2 LQKENI. The CDR3 spells CASSPPTTYEQYF. DNA for the CDR3: TGTGCCAGCTCACCACCGACAACCTACGAGCAGTACTTC.

The chain is built from TRBV3-1 (or the pseudogene TRBV3-2) and TRBJ2-7; the match to TRBD2 covers 13 bases. The CDR3 sequence is 14 residues long. Germline-derived CDR1 and CDR2 are LGHDT and YNNKEL (reference sequence). J lost 5 bases, V lost 4 bases, and 2 bases had no gene match. The CDR3 protein is CASSPGLAGDEQYF. CDR3 nucleotide sequence: TGTGCCAGCAGCCCCGGACTAGCGGGAGACGAGCAGTACTTC.

The gene calls are TRBV10-2 and TRBJ2-7; 7 nucleotides align to TRBD1. This CDR3 has 13 amino acids. Germline CDR1 reads WSHSY; CDR2 reads SAAADI. V lost 4 bases and J lost 5; bases outside the gene matches: 5. CDR3 region: CASSAQGRNEQYF. Here the CDR3 DNA reads TGCGCCAGCAGTGCACAGGGGAGAAACGAGCAGTACTTC.

This chain links TRBV21-1 with TRBJ1-5; the D segment call TRBD1 is taken from the table without a DNA check. TRBV21-1 is a pseudogene segment. CDR3 length: 14 amino acids. The CDR3 region is CASITGGTDQPQHF. In nucleotides, the CDR3 is TGTGCCAGCATCACAGGGGGAACCGATCAGCCCCAGCATTTT.

V usage is TRBV18 and J usage is TRBJ2-1; a weak D match, TRBD1 (6 bases). Germline-derived CDR1 and CDR2 are KGHSH and LQKENI. Trimming pared 4 bases from V and 3 bases from J, leaving 13 bases between. This CDR3 is built from 15 residues. The CDR3 reads CASSRGSGDYNEQFF. CDR3 nucleotide sequence: TGTGCCAGCTCACGGGGCTCAGGGGACTACAATGAGCAGTTCTTC.

This sequence joins TRBV11-2 and TRBJ2-7; possibly TRBD1 for D (6 bases). Germline V gene data show CDR1 as SGHAT and CDR2 as FQNNGV. V lost 3 bases and J lost 3, with 12 bases in between. The CDR3 has 14 amino acids. The CDR3 is CASSLTDRYYEQYF. The CDR3 nucleotides are TGTGCCAGCAGCTTGACGGACAGATACTACGAGCAGTACTTC.

The rearrangement uses TRBV2 and TRBJ1-4, with 7 bases lining up with TRBD1. Germline trimming cut 4 bases from V and 5 bases from J; bases unmatched to any gene: 7. The germline CDR1 and CDR2 sequences are SNHLY and FYNNEI. CDR3 length equals 15 residues. The CDR3 here is CASSVHGTVNEKLFF. The CDR3 nucleotides are TGTGCCAGCAGTGTTCACGGGACAGTAAATGAAAAACTGTTTTTT.

V gene TRBV5-1 combines with J gene TRBJ1-3; D ambiguous. Germline values: CDR1 SGHRS, CDR2 YFSETQ. This CDR3 comprises 14 residues. Trimming removed 3 bases from V and 1 base from J, with 8 bases in between. The CDR3 bases are TGCGCCAGCAGCTCGACTATATCTGGAAACACCATATATTTT. It translates to CASSSTISGNTIYF.

The chain links TRBV7-3 to TRBJ2-1; D possibly corresponds to TRBD2 (6 bases). CDR3 length: 13 amino acids. Germline values: CDR1 SGHTA, CDR2 FQGTGA. Trimming took off 4 bases at V and 8 bases at J, with 12 bases between the two ends. The CDR3 sequence is CASSSTREDEQFF. CDR3 sequence (DNA): TGTGCCAGCAGCTCGACTAGGGAGGATGAGCAGTTCTTC.

The chain employs TRBV11-2 and TRBJ1-3; TRBD1 aligns across 8 bases. V shed 3 bases, J shed 4 bases, and the junction held 8 bases outside the gene matches. The V gene's germline CDR1 is SGHAT and CDR2 FQNNGV. This CDR3 has 16 amino acids. CDR3 amino acids: CASSFPPTGDGNTIYF. The CDR3 bases are TGTGCCAGCAGCTTCCCGCCGACAGGGGACGGAAACACCATATATTTT. Filled out from reference TRBV11-2 and TRBJ1-3, the complete variable domain reads EAGVAQSPRYKIIEKRQSVAFWCNPISGHATLYWYQQILGQGPKLLIQFQNNGVVDDSQLPKDRFSAERLKGVDSTLKIQPAKLEDSAVYLCASSFPPTGDGNTIYFGEGSWLTVV.

This clone has a single count. The chain employs TRBV28 and TRBJ1-2; D unclear. The germline CDR1 and CDR2 sequences are MDHEN and SYDVKM. The CDR3 is 14 residues long. Trimming removed 5 bases from V and 8 bases from J, with 18 bases in between. This chain's CDR3 is CASSPSWAKGGYTF. Written as DNA, the CDR3 is TGTGCCAGCAGTCCCTCTTGGGCGAAAGGCGGCTACACCTTC.

The chain employs TRBV14 and TRBJ2-2; TRBD2 might be the D (5 bases). Germline values: CDR1 SGHDN, CDR2 FVKESK. The CDR3 sequence is 14 residues long. V lost 3 bases to trimming and J lost 8 bases, with 13 bases between them. CDR3 coding DNA: TGTGCCAGCAGCCAGTTGCCTAGCAATGGGGAGCTGTTTTTT. Its protein is CASSQLPSNGELFF.

The rearrangement uses TRBV9 and TRBJ2-3, with 7 bases identical to TRBD2. V trimming: 4 bases; J trimming: 4 bases; junction bases outside the gene matches: 12. The germline V gene encodes CDR1 SGDLS and CDR2 YYNGEE. The CDR3 contains 16 residues. CDR3 amino acids: CASSPRTSPGSDTQYF. The CDR3 DNA is TGTGCCAGCAGCCCAAGGACTAGTCCAGGCTCAGATACGCAGTATTTT.